These T cell receptor beta chains were read from a single sample in a study of blood T cell repertoires in COVID-19. Sequenced by immunoSEQ multiplex PCR; TCRdb stores in-frame clones only, minus some. The sample has about 280,000 clones, roughly 85% seen once; the top ten hold 4.5% to 5.5%. Sequencing was carried out using peripheral blood. Receptors originate from a man aged 45-65 years with active or convalescent COVID-19. Each CDR3 is given without its conserved first and last residue.

v_call cdr3_aa
TRBV20-1 SASTYPPGLAATDTQY
TRBV28 ASSSEIGAF
TRBV7-2 ASSLMRQTYEQY
TRBV5-1 ASSFKGQTYEKLF
TRBV6-5 ASSPLAGGTNEQF
TRBV3-1/TRBV3-2 ASSHGTRSYEQY
TRBV19 ASSIEAGSSGELF
TRBV2 ASRAEYEQY
TRBV21-1 ASSTSGGKPNEKLF
TRBV3-1/TRBV3-2 ASSPLAGYTRNEQF
TRBV28 ASSLVVEAGELF
TRBV5-1 ASSFLAGADNEQF
TRBV7-9 ASSSTGDEQY
TRBV29-1 SVEQGVEKLF
TRBV28 ASRIWGQGGDGYT
TRBV6-5 ASSYNAGNTEAF
TRBV18 ASSPPGGANTGELF
TRBV3-1/TRBV3-2 ASSQEPLTYGYT
TRBV19 ASTSTGEKGYGYT
TRBV5-6 ASSLPSSIGT
TRBV18 ASSPATRFDEQF
TRBV11-2 ASSFSGTGGDTQY
TRBV9 ASSVDTNTGELF
TRBV28 ASIGQGAYEQY
TRBV11-3 ASSLGDWSEQF